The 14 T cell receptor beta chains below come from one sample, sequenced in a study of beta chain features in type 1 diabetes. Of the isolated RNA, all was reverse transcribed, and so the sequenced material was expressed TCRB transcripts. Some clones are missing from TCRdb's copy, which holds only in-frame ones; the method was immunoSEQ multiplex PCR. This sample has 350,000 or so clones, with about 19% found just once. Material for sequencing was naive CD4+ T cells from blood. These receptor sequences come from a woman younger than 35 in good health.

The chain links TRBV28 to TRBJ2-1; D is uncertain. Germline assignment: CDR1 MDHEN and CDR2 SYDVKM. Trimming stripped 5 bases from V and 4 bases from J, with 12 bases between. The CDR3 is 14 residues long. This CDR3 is CASSPSLPYNEQFF. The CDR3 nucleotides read TGTGCCAGCAGTCCCAGTCTGCCTTACAATGAGCAGTTCTTC.

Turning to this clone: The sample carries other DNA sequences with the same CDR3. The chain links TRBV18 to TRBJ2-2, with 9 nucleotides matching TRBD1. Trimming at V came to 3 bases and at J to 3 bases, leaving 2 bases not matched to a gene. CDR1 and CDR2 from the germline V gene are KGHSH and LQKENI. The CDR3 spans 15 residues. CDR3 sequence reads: CASSPGQGDTGELFF. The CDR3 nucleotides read TGTGCCAGCTCACCGGGACAGGGCGACACCGGGGAGCTGTTTTTT.

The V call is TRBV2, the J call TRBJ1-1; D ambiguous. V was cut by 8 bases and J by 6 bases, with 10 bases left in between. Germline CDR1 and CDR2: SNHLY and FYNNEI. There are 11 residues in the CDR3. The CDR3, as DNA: TGTGCCAGCCGCACAGACGCTGAAGCTTTCTTT. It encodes CASRTDAEAFF.

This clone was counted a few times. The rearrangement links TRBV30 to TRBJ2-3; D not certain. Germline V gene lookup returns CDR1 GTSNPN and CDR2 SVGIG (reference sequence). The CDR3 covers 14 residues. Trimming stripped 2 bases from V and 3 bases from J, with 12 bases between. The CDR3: CAWSLTTVTDTQYF. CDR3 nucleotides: TGTGCCTGGAGTCTAACTACCGTTACAGATACGCAGTATTTT.

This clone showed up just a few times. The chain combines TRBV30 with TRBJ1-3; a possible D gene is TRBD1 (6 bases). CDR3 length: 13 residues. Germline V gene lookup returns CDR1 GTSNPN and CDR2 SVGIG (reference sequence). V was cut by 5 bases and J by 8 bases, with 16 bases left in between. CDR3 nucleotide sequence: TGTGCCTGGGAGAATTACAGGGAAGACACCATATATTTT. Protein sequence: CAWENYREDTIYF.

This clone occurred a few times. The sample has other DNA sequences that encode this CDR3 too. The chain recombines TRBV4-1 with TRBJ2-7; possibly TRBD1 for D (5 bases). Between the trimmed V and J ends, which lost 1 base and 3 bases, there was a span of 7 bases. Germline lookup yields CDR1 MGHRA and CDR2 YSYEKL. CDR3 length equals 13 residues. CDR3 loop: CASSQVDSYEQYF. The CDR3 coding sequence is TGCGCCAGCAGCCAAGTTGACAGCTACGAGCAGTACTTC.

Written as DNA, the CDR3 is TGTGCCAGCCGCCCCCTGACTAGCGGGTTTGGCTCCTACAATGAGCAGTTCTTC. Translated, it gives CASRPLTSGFGSYNEQFF. V usage is TRBV7-9 and J usage is TRBJ2-1; TRBD2 matches 10 bases. CDR1 SEHNR and CDR2 FQNEAQ come from the germline V gene (reference sequence). CDR3 size: 18 residues. With 8 bases clipped from V and 0 bases from J, the junction kept 13 bases outside the gene matches.

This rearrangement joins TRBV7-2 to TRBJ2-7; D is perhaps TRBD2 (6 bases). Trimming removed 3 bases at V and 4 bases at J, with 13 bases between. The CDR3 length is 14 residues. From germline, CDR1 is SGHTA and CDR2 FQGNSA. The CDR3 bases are TGTGCCAGCAGCTTGGAGGGTAGCGCTTACGAGCAGTACTTC. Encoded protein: CASSLEGSAYEQYF.

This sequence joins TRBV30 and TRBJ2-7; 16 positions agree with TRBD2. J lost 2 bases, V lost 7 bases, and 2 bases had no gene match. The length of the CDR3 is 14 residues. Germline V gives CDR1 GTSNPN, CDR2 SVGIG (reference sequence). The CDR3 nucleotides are TGTGCCTTCGGGACTAGCGGGAGGGCCTACGAGCAGTACTTC. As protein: CAFGTSGRAYEQYF.

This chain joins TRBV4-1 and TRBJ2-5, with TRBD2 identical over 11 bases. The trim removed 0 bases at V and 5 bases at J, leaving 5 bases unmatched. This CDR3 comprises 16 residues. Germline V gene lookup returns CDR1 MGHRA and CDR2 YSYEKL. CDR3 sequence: CASSQDSGGARETQYF. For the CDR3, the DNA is TGCGCCAGCAGCCAAGATAGCGGGGGGGCGAGGGAGACCCAGTACTTC.

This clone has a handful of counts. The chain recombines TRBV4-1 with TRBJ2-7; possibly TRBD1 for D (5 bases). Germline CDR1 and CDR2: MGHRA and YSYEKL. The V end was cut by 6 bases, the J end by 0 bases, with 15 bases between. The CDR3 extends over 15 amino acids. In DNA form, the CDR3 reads TGCGCCAGCAGTAAAACAGGTATTAACTCCTACGAGCAGTACTTC. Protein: CASSKTGINSYEQYF.

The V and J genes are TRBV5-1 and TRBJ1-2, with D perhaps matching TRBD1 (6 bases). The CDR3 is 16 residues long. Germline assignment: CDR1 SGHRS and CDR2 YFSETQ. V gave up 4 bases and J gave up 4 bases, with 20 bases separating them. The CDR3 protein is CASSDGDRPSLYGYTF. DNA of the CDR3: TGCGCCAGCAGCGACGGCGACAGGCCTTCCCTCTATGGCTACACCTTC.

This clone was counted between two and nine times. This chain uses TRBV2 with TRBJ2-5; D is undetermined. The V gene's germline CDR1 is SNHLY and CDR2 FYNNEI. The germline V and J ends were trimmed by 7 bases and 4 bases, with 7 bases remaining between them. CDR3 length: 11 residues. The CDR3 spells CASILGETQYF. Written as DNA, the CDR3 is TGTGCCAGCATCCTCGGAGAGACCCAGTACTTC. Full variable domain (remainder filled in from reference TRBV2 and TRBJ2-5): EPEVTQTPSHQVTQMGQEVILRCVPISNHLYFYWYRQILGQKVEFLVSFYNNEISEKSEIFDDQFSVERPDGSNFTLKIRSTKLEDSAMYFCASILGETQYFGPGTRLLVL.

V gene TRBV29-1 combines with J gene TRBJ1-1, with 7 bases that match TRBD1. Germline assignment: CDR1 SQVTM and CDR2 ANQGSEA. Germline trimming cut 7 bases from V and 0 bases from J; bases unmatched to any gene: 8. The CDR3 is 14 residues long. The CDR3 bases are TGCAGCGGCCACCGGGACAGTATGAACACTGAAGCTTTCTTT. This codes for CSGHRDSMNTEAFF.